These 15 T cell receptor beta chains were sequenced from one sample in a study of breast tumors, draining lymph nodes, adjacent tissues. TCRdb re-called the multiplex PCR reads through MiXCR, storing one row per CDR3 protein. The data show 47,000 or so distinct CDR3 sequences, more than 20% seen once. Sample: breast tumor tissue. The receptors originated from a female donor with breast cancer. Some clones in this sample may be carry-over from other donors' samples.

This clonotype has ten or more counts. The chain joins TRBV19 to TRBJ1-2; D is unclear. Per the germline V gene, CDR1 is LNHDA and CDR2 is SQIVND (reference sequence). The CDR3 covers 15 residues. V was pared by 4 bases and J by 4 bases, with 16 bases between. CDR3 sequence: CASSTNLPSSYGYTF. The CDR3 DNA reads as TGTGCCAGTAGTACAAACCTCCCTTCTTCCTATGGCTACACCTTC.

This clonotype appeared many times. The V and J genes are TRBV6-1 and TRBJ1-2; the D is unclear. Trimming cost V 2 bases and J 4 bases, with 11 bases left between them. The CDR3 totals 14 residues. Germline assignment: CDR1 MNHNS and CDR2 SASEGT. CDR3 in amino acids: CASSEPGGGYGYTF. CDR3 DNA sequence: TGTGCCAGCAGTGAACCCGGTGGAGGCTATGGCTACACCTTC.

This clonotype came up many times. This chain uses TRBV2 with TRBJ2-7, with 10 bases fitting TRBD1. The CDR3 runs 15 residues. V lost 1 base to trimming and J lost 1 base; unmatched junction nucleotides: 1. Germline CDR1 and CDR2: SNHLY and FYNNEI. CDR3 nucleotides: TGTGCCAGCAGTGAAGGGGACAGGGGTTCCTACGAGCAGTACTTC. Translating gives CASSEGDRGSYEQYF.

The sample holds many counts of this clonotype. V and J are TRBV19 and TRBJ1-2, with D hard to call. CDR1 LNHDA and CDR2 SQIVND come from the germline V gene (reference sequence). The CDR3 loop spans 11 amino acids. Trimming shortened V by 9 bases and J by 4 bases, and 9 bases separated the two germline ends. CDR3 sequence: CASTDPYGYTF. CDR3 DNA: TGTGCCAGCACGGATCCCTATGGCTACACCTTC.

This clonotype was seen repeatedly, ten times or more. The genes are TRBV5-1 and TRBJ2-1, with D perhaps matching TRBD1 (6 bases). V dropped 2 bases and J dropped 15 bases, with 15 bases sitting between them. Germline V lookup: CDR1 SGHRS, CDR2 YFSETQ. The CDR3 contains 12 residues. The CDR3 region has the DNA TGCGCCAGCAGCTTAGACGGACAGACGGGGTTCTTC. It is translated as CASSLDGQTGFF. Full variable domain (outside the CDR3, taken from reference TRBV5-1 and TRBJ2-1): KAGVTQTPRYLIKTRGQQVTLSCSPISGHRSVSWYQQTPGQGLQFLFEYFSETQRNKGNFPGRFSGRQFSNSRSEMNVSTLELGDSALYLCASSLDGQTGFFGPGTRLTVL.

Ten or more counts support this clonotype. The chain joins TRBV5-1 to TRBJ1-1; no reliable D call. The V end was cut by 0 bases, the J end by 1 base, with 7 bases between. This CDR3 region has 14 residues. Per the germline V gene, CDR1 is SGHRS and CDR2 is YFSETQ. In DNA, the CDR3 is TGCGCCAGCAGCTTGGTTGGACGGAACACTGAAGCTTTCTTT. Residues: CASSLVGRNTEAFF.

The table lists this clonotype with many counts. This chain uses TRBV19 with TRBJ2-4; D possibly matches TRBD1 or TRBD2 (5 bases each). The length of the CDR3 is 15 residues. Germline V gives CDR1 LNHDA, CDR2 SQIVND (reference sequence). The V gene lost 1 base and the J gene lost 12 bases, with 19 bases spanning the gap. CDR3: CASSIGGLVRDPQYF. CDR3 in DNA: TGTGCCAGTAGTATAGGGGGTCTCGTGAGGGACCCTCAGTACTTC.

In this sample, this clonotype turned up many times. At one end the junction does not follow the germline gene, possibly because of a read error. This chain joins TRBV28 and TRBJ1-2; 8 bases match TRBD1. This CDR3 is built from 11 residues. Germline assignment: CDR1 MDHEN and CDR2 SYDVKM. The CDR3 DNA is TGTGCCAGCAGTACCAGGGGGCGAATATTCTTC. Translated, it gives CASSTRGRIFF.

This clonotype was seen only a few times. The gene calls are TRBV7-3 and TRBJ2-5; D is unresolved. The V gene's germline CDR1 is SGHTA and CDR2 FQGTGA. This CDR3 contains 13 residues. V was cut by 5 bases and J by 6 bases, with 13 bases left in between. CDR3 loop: CASSPGLRQTQYF. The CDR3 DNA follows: TGTGCCAGCAGCCCCGGCCTCAGGCAGACCCAGTACTTC.

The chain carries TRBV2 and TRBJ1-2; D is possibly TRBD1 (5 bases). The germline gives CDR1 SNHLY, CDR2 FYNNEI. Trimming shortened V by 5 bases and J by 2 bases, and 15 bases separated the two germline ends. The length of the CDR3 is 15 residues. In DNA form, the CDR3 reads TGTGCCAGCAGTCGAACAAGGGGCTCAAACTATGGCTACACCTTC. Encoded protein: CASSRTRGSNYGYTF.

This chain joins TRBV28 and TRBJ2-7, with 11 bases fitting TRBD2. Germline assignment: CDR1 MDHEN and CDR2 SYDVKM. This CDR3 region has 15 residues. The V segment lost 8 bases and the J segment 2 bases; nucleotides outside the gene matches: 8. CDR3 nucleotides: TGTGCCAGCCTCCCCACTAGCGGGAGCGCCTACGAGCAGTACTTC. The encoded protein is CASLPTSGSAYEQYF.

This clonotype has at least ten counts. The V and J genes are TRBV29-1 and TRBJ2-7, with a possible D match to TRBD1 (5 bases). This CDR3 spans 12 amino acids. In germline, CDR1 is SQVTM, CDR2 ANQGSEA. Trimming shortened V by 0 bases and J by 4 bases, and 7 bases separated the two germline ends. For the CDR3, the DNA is TGCAGCGTTGAAGATGGGGCGTACGAGCAGTACTTC. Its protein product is CSVEDGAYEQYF.

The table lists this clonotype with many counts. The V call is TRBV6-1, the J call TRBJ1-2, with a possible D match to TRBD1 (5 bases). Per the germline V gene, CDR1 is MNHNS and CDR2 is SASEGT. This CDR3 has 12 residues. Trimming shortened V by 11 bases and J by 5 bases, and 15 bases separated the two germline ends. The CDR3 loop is CAGALGDYGYTF. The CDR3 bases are TGTGCCGGGGCGTTGGGGGATTATGGCTACACCTTC.

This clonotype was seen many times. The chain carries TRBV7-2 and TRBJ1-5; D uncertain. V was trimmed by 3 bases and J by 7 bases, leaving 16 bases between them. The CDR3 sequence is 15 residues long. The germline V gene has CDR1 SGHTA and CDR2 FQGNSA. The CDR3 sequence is CASSLSSASWQPQHF. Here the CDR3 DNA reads TGTGCCAGCAGCTTGAGTTCGGCAAGTTGGCAGCCCCAGCATTTT.

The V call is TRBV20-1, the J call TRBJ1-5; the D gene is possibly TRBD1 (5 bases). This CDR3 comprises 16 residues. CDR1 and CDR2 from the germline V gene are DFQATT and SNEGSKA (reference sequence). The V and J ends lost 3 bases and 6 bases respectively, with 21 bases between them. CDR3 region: CSARGGAQGRGQPQHF. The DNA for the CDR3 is TGCAGTGCTAGGGGAGGGGCCCAGGGTCGAGGTCAGCCCCAGCATTTT.